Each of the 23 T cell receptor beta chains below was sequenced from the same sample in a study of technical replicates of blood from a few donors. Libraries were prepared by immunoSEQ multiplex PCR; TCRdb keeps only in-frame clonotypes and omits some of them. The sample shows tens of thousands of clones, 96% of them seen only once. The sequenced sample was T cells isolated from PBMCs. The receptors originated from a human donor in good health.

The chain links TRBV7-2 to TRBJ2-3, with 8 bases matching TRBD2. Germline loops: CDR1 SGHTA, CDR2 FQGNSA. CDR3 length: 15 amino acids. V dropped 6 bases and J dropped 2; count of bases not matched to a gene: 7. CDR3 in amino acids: CASSSGGGYTDTQYF. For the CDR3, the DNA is TGTGCCAGCAGTTCAGGCGGGGGGTACACAGATACGCAGTATTTT.

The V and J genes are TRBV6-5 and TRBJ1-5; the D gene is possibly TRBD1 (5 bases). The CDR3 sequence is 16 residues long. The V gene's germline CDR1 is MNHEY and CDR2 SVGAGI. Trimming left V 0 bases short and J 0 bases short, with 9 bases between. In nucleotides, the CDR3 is TGTGCCAGCAGTTACTCGAAGGGGTATAGCAATCAGCCCCAGCATTTT. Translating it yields CASSYSKGYSNQPQHF.

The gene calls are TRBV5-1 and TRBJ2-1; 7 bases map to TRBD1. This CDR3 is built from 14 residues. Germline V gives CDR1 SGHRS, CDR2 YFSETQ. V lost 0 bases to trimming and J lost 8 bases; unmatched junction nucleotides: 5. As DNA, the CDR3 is TGCGCCAGCAGCTTGGCGCAGGGGGTGGATGAGCAGTTCTTC. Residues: CASSLAQGVDEQFF.

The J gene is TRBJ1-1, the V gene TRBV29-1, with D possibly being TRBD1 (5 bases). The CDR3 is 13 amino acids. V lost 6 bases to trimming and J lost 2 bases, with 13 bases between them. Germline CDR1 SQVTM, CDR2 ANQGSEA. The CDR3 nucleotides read TGCAGCGTCCGACAGAACGATAACACTGAAGCTTTCTTT. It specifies CSVRQNDNTEAFF.

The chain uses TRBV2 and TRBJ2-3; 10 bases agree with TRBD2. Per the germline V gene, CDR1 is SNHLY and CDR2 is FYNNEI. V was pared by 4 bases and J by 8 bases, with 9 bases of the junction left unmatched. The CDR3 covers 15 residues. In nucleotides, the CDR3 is TGTGCCAGCAGTGGGTGGCTAGCGGGAGAAGGTACGCAGTATTTT. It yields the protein CASSGWLAGEGTQYF.

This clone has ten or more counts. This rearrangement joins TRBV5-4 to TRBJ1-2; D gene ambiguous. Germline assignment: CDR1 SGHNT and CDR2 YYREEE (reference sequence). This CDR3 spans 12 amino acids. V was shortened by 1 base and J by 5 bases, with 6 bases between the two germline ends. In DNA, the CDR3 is TGTGCCAGCAGCTTGTCGGAGTATGGCTACACCTTC. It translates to CASSLSEYGYTF.

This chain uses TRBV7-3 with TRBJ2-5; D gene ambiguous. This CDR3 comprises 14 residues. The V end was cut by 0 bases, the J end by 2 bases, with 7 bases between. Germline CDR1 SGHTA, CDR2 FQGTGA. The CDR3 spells CASSLTSGQETQYF. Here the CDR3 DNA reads TGTGCCAGCAGCTTAACGTCAGGTCAAGAGACCCAGTACTTC.

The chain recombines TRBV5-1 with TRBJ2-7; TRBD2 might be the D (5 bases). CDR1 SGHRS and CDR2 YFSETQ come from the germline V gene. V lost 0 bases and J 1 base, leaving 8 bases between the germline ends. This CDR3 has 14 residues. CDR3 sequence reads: CASSLAGESYEQYF. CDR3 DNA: TGCGCCAGCAGCTTGGCCGGGGAGTCCTACGAGCAGTACTTC.

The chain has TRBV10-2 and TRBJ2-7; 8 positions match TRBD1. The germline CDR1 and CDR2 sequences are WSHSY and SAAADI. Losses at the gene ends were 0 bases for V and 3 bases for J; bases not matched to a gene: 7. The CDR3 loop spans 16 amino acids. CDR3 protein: CASSESTTGVGYEQYF. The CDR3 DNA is TGCGCCAGCAGTGAGTCTACGACAGGGGTCGGCTACGAGCAGTACTTC.

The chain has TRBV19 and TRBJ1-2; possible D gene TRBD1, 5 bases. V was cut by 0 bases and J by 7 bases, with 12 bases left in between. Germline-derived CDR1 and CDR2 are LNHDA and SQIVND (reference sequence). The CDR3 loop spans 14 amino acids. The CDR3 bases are TGTGCCAGTAGTATAGATGTCCTGGGGGGTGGCTACACCTTC. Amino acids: CASSIDVLGGGYTF.

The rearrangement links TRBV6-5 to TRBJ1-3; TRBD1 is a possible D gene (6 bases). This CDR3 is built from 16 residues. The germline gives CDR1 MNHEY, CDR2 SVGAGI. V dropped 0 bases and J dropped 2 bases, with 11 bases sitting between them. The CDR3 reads CASSYSIRGPGNTIYF. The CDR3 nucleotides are TGTGCCAGCAGTTACTCGATCAGGGGTCCTGGAAACACCATATATTTT.

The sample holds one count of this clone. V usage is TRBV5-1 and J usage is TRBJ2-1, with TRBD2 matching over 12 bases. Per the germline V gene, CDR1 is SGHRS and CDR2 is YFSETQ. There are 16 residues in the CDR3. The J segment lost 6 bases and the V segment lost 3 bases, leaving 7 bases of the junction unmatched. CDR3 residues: CASSWTSGKATNEQFF. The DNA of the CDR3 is TGCGCCAGCAGCTGGACTAGCGGGAAGGCAACCAATGAGCAGTTCTTC. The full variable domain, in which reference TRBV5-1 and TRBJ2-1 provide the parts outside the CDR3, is KAGVTQTPRYLIKTRGQQVTLSCSPISGHRSVSWYQQTPGQGLQFLFEYFSETQRNKGNFPGRFSGRQFSNSRSEMNVSTLELGDSALYLCASSWTSGKATNEQFFGPGTRLTVL.

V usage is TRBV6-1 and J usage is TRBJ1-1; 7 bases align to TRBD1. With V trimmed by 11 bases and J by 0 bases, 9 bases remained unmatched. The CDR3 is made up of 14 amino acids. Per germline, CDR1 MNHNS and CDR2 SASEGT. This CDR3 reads CACYRGSLNTEAFF. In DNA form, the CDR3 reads TGTGCCTGTTACAGGGGATCTTTGAACACTGAAGCTTTCTTT.

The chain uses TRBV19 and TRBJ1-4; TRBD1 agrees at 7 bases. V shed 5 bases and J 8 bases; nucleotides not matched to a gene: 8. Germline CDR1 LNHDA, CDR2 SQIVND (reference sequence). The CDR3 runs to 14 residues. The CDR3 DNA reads TGTGCCAGTAGTGCCACAGGGGTTGGGGAAAAACTGTTTTTT. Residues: CASSATGVGEKLFF.

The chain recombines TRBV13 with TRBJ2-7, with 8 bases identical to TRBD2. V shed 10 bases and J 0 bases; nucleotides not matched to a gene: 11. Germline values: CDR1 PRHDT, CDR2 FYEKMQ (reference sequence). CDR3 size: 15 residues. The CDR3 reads CATLGSGSSSYEQYF. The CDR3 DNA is TGTGCCACCTTGGGGAGCGGGAGCTCCTCCTACGAGCAGTACTTC.

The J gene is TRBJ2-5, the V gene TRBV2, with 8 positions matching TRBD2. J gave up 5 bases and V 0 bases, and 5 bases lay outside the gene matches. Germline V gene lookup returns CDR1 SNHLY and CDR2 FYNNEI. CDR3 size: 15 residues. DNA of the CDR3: TGTGCCAGCAGTGAAGCGCCAGCGGGAGTTGAGACCCAGTACTTC. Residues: CASSEAPAGVETQYF. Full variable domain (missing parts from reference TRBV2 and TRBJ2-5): EPEVTQTPSHQVTQMGQEVILRCVPISNHLYFYWYRQILGQKVEFLVSFYNNEISEKSEIFDDQFSVERPDGSNFTLKIRSTKLEDSAMYFCASSEAPAGVETQYFGPGTRLLVL.

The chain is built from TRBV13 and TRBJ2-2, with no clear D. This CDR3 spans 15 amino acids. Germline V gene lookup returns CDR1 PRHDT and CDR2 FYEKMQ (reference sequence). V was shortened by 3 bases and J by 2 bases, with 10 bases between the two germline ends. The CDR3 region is CASSFSWRNTGELFF. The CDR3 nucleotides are TGTGCCAGCAGCTTTAGCTGGAGAAACACCGGGGAGCTGTTTTTT.

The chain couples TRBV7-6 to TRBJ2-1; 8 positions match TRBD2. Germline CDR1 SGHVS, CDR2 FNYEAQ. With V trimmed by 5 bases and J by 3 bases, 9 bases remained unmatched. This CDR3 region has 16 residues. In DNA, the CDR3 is TGTGCCAGCAGCCTCGAGCGGGAGCCGCTCTACAATGAGCAGTTCTTC. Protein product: CASSLEREPLYNEQFF.

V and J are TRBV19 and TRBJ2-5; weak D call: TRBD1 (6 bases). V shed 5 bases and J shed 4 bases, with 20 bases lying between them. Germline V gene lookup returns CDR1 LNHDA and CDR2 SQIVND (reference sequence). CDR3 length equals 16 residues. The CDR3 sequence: CASSEAQGLRRETQYF. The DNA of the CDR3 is TGTGCCAGTAGTGAAGCCCAGGGGTTAAGGAGAGAGACCCAGTACTTC.

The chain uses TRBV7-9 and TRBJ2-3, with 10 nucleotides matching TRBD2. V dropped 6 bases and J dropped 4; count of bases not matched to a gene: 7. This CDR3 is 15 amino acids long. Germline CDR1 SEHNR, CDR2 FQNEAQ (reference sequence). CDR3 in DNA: TGTGCCAGCAGTAGACTAGCGGGTGGCCCAGATACGCAGTATTTT. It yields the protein CASSRLAGGPDTQYF. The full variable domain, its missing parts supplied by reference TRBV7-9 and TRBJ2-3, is DTGVSQNPRHKITKRGQNVTFRCDPISEHNRLYWYRQTLGQGPEFLTYFQNEAQLEKSRLLSDRFSAERPKGSFSTLEIQRTEQGDSAMYLCASSRLAGGPDTQYFGPGTRLTVL.

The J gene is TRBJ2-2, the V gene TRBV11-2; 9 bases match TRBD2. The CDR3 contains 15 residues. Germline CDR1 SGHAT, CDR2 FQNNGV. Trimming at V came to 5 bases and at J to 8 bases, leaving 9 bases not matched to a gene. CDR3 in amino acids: CASSHIAGETGELFF. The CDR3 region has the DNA TGTGCCAGCAGCCATATAGCGGGAGAGACTGGGGAGCTGTTTTTT.

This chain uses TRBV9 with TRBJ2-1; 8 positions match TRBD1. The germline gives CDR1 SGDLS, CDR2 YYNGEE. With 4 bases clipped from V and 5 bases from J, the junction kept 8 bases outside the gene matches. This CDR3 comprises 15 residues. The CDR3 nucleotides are TGTGCCAGCAGCCCGCAGGGGGCAGTCGACAATGAGCAGTTCTTC. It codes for CASSPQGAVDNEQFF. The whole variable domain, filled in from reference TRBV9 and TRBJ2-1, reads DSGVTQTPKHLITATGQRVTLRCSPRSGDLSVYWYQQSLDQGLQFLIQYYNGEERAKGNILERFSAQQFPDLHSELNLSSLELGDSALYFCASSPQGAVDNEQFFGPGTRLTVL.

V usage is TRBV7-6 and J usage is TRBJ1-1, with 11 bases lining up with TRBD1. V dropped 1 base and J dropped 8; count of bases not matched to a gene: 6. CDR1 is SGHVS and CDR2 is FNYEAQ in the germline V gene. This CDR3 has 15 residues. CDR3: CASSLEERDRGEAFF. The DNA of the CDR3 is TGTGCCAGCAGCTTAGAAGAAAGGGACAGGGGGGAAGCTTTCTTT.